This TCR beta chain was recovered during a study of T cell responses to AZD1222 COVID-19 vaccine (dated by TCRdb to the early 2020s). A note on the overall study: TCR sequencing covered fewer than 250 trial participants: 200 to 210 given two doses of AZD1222 and some 25 given two doses of MenACWY control vaccine. Enrollment into the trials was organized by age into subgroups of 18-55, 56-69 and 70-plus years, and those subgroups contained roughly 150, 30 and 60 TCR-sequenced participants, respectively. The study at large found these results: No day 14 peak-response samples were available, so repertoires were characterized only after the peak T cell response. After two AZD1222 doses, spike-specific TCR breadth and depth were significantly higher than at day 0 and than in MenACWY recipients. Participants were mostly white British and included more females than males, and it was suggested by the authors that clonal diversity may have been underestimated. Reportedly, almost half of the unique spike-specific TCRs recognized epitopes lying outside the regions that are mutated in the B.1.351 and B.1.1.7 variants. CD4 TCRs associated with the vaccine covered the entire spike protein, and the dominant responses were in regions 160-218 and 743-854. Conclusions about previously exposed vaccinees are limited because only five to seven AZD1222 recipients were SARS-CoV-2 seropositive at baseline. In the small 56-69-year group, the increase in depth fell short of significance, most likely because of low power.

The intended sense of this specimen's time point label: baseline before first vaccination. The label giving this sample's treatment or condition can be read as: meningococcal conjugate vaccine given as trial control. Vaccinee samples were obtained from the UK trials COV001 and COV002, which included a single-blind randomized controlled phase 2/3 trial of AZD1222 (ChAdOx1 nCoV-19) in healthy adults. For TCRbeta chain sequencing, PBMC samples were collected from trial participants at day 0 and at day 28 after the second dose. Reading from cysteine to phenylalanine, the CDR3 counts 14 amino acids. The sequence is cut down to CDR3 DNA, 42 bases in frame from base 1. The trim is 0 bases for V and 8 bases for J, with a gap of 10 bases between the germline ends. CDR1 and CDR2, per the germline V gene, are LGHNA and YSLEER. The CDR3 regions of human TCRbeta chains were subjected to immunosequencing. From the authors' description of their analysis: Repertoire TCRs were matched against a reference library of SARS-CoV-2-specific TCRs generated with the MIRA antigen-specificity platform. Breadth was defined as the fraction of unique TCRs that were SARS-CoV-2-associated. Depth was defined as the fraction of total T cells that were SARS-CoV-2-associated. Using the MIRA data, every spike-specific TCR was mapped to the spike region that the TCR reacted to and assigned to either a CD4 or a CD8 class. Log10-transformed breadth and depth values were compared by one-way ANOVA with Sidak's multiple comparisons tests. TCRdb re-hosts the immuneACCESS table, in-frame sequences only. Its copies lack some clones; in the studies checked, an unresolved V gene accounts for under half of them, and the cause for the rest is not known. V, J and clone size derive from that table, while D and trimming were established from the DNA sequence. The sample records 75,000 to 100,000 clones, 85% to 90% of which are singletons. The ten largest clones take up 10% of the sample.

A word on this clone: Its antigen is unknown. Base qualities are missing; no much larger clone stands one base away.

The sequence is built from TRBV4-3 and TRBJ1-4; the D gene is not confidently resolved. Sequences were derived from peripheral blood, sampled on day 0 of MenACWY control vaccination. This receptor was taken from an adult in good health. The sequenced DNA is TGCGCCAGCAGCCAAGATCTGGGCTCCGAAAAACTGTTTTTT. This yields the protein CASSQDLGSEKLFF.